This T cell receptor beta chain was recorded in a study of tumor-infiltrating lymphocytes in primary liver carcinoma. Turning to the study itself: The five patients, who were men and women, ranged in age from 30 to 69 years. There were tumors of stage T1-T3 N0M0, each 4.2 to 10 cm across. Study outcomes and limitations: Tumor-blood pairs (like tumor-adjacent pairs) overlapped less than tumor region pairs did. Tumor tissue displayed a significantly greater top-250-clone fraction than blood (p = 0.039).

Remarks on this clonotype: Its specificity is not known.

Unmatched junction bases numbered 6, after V lost 5 bases and J lost 2 bases. This CDR3 is 14 amino acids long. CDR1 DFQATT and CDR2 SNEGSKA come from the germline V gene (reference sequence). RNA was extracted from whole blood without cell sorting, alongside germline DNA. A primer in the constant region served to generate TCR beta cDNA from 500 to 600 ng of total RNA. Construction of TCR beta libraries relied on three successive nested multiplex PCR rounds employing slightly modified ARM-PCR. The first two PCR rounds used TRBV1-TRBV30 forward primers with a C-beta reverse primer, 9 to 11 cycles each. Each CDR3 protein is one row after TCRdb ran MiXCR on the multiplex PCR reads. The table has about 350,000 distinct CDR3 sequences, around three fifths seen once.

This TCR was sampled from a man between 40 and 49 years old with primary liver carcinoma and hepatitis B virus infection. The V call is TRBV20-1, the J call TRBJ2-3, with 8 bases that match TRBD1. Sample: peripheral blood. The CDR3 region is CSAPRTGNTDTQYF. In nucleotides, the CDR3 is TGCAGTGCTCCCCGGACAGGGAACACAGATACGCAGTATTTT.